The next 29 T cell receptor beta chains were all read from a single sample in a study of blood T cell repertoires in COVID-19. Produced via immunoSEQ multiplex PCR; TCRdb's table is partial and in-frame only. The sample has 40,000 to 45,000 clones; roughly 90% are singletons. The sequenced sample consisted of peripheral blood. The receptors stem from a man aged 50 or older with active COVID-19.

Details on this clone: Sequence at one end of the junction differs from germline and may be a read error. V and J are TRBV12-3 or TRBV12-4 and TRBJ2-7; the match to TRBD1 covers 8 bases. The CDR3 is made up of 12 amino acids. The CDR3 nucleotides are TGTGCCAGCAGTTTTACCGGGACAGGATTCACTTTC. This encodes CASSFTGTGFTF.

The CDR3 coding sequence is TGTGCCAGCACCGCGACTAGCGGGAGGCCCTACGAGCAGTACTTC. This codes for CASTATSGRPYEQYF. This chain links TRBV2 with TRBJ2-7; 13 nucleotides align to TRBD2. J gave up 2 bases and V 7 bases, and 5 bases lay outside the gene matches. The length of the CDR3 is 15 residues. Germline V CDR1 and CDR2: SNHLY, FYNNEI.

The chain is built from TRBV6-2 or TRBV6-3 and TRBJ2-7; D might be TRBD1 (6 bases). Germline V gives CDR1 MNHEY, CDR2 SVGEGT. The CDR3 runs 13 residues. Deletions cut 6 bases from V and 7 bases from J, with 16 bases between. The DNA for the CDR3 is TGTGCCAGCAGCGGTCCTTGGGGGCGGGAGCAGTACTTC. The encoded protein is CASSGPWGREQYF.

This rearrangement joins TRBV5-6 to TRBJ2-7; 13 positions agree with TRBD2. The CDR3 length is 15 residues. Per the germline V gene, CDR1 is SGHDT and CDR2 is YYEEEE. With V trimmed by 0 bases and J by 3 bases, 0 bases remained unmatched. The CDR3 loop reads CASSLGTSGSYEQYF. CDR3 nucleotide sequence: TGTGCCAGCAGCTTGGGGACTAGCGGGAGCTACGAGCAGTACTTC.

The rearrangement joins TRBV13 to TRBJ2-7; D not certain. The CDR3 has 13 residues. Trimming took 0 bases from V and 0 from J, leaving 3 bases between them. The germline V gene has CDR1 PRHDT and CDR2 FYEKMQ (reference sequence). CDR3 region: CASSLGVSYEQYF. In nucleotides, the CDR3 is TGTGCCAGCAGCTTAGGCGTCTCCTACGAGCAGTACTTC.

This clone was counted a few times. The V gene is TRBV27, the J gene TRBJ1-6; maybe TRBD1 (5 bases). Germline V gene sequence: CDR1 MNHEY, CDR2 SMNVEV (reference sequence). The CDR3 extends over 17 amino acids. Trimming removed 0 bases from V and 7 bases from J, with 16 bases in between. DNA for the CDR3: TGTGCCAGCAGTTTATCCTGGGGCCTCGGCGGAAATTCACCCCTCCACTTT. Its translation: CASSLSWGLGGNSPLHF.

Only one count was recorded for this clone. The chain is built from TRBV18 and TRBJ2-5; 7 nucleotides agree with TRBD2. V lost 1 base and J lost 5; bases outside the gene matches: 7. CDR3 size: 15 residues. CDR1 and CDR2 from the germline V gene are KGHSH and LQKENI. CDR3 region: CASSPLAGVWETQYF. The CDR3 DNA sequence: TGTGCCAGCTCACCACTTGCGGGAGTATGGGAGACCCAGTACTTC.

The rearrangement joins TRBV12-3 or TRBV12-4 to TRBJ2-7; possibly TRBD1 for D (5 bases). Trimming removed 10 bases from V and 7 bases from J, with 14 bases in between. This CDR3 is built from 11 residues. The CDR3 region is CATSKAGEQYF. CDR3 nucleotides: TGTGCCACCTCAAAGGCAGGGGAGCAGTACTTC.

This chain links TRBV4-3 with TRBJ2-2; TRBD1 matches 10 bases. The CDR3 length is 16 residues. Germline CDR1 is LGHNA and CDR2 is YSLEER. Trimming cost V 1 base and J 6 bases; bases outside gene matches: 5. This CDR3 is CASSQALDRGAGELFF. CDR3 nucleotide sequence: TGCGCCAGCAGCCAAGCACTGGACAGGGGGGCCGGGGAGCTGTTTTTT.

This sequence joins TRBV11-3 and TRBJ1-1; 7 bases agree with TRBD1. The germline CDR1 and CDR2 sequences are SGHNT and YENEEA. CDR3 length: 16 residues. The ends lost 0 bases at V and 3 bases at J; junction bases unmatched: 7. The CDR3 sequence is CASSLDITGEHTEAFF. The CDR3 nucleotides are TGTGCCAGCAGCTTAGATATAACAGGGGAACACACTGAAGCTTTCTTT.

The gene calls are TRBV14 and TRBJ2-1, with 8 positions matching TRBD2. CDR1 and CDR2 from the germline V gene are SGHDN and FVKESK. The CDR3 sequence is 15 residues long. V gave up 1 base and J gave up 3 bases; unmatched junction bases: 2. CDR3: CASSQGTSYYNEQFF. CDR3 nucleotides: TGTGCCAGCAGCCAAGGGACTAGCTACTACAATGAGCAGTTCTTC.

A single count supports this clone. This rearrangement joins TRBV19 to TRBJ1-6; 9 bases are a match to TRBD1. After removal of 10 bases from V and 7 bases from J, the junction contained 5 bases not matched to a gene. CDR3 length: 13 residues. Germline lookup yields CDR1 LNHDA and CDR2 SQIVND (reference sequence). This CDR3 is CATQGQGNSPLHF. The CDR3 DNA reads TGTGCCACCCAAGGACAGGGGAATTCACCCCTCCACTTT. The entire variable domain, with the rest obtained from reference TRBV19 and TRBJ1-6, is as follows: DGGITQSPKYLFRKEGQNVTLSCEQNLNHDAMYWYRQDPGQGLRLIYYSQIVNDFQKGDIAEGYSVSREKKESFPLTVTSAQKNPTAFYLCATQGQGNSPLHFGNGTRLTVT.

In this sample, this clone turned up a few times. The chain joins TRBV5-1 to TRBJ2-1; D ambiguous. V was cut by 2 bases and J by 5 bases, with 2 bases left in between. Germline loops: CDR1 SGHRS, CDR2 YFSETQ. The CDR3 is 11 residues long. The CDR3 loop reads CASSFNNEQFF. CDR3 nucleotides: TGCGCCAGCAGCTTCAACAATGAGCAGTTCTTC.

The rearrangement uses TRBV4-3 and TRBJ1-1; possibly TRBD1 for D (5 bases). This CDR3 is 14 amino acids long. V lost 1 base and J 0 bases, leaving 6 bases between the germline ends. CDR1 and CDR2 from the germline V gene are LGHNA and YSLEER. The CDR3 bases are TGCGCCAGCAGCCAAGGGGGGGTGAACACTGAAGCTTTCTTT. This translates into CASSQGGVNTEAFF.

The rearrangement uses TRBV19 and TRBJ1-1; tentative D call: TRBD1 (5 bases). CDR3 length: 13 amino acids. The germline gives CDR1 LNHDA, CDR2 SQIVND (reference sequence). Trimming took 1 base from V and 7 from J, leaving 10 bases between them. CDR3 bases: TGTGCCAGTAGTATAGCCCCGGGGGGTGAAGCTTTCTTT. Amino acid sequence: CASSIAPGGEAFF. Using reference TRBV19 and TRBJ1-1 for the parts outside the CDR3, the full variable domain is DGGITQSPKYLFRKEGQNVTLSCEQNLNHDAMYWYRQDPGQGLRLIYYSQIVNDFQKGDIAEGYSVSREKKESFPLTVTSAQKNPTAFYLCASSIAPGGEAFFGQGTRLTVV.

This rearrangement joins TRBV9 to TRBJ2-3; D may be TRBD1 (5 bases). V was trimmed by 0 bases and J by 2 bases, leaving 10 bases between them. CDR1 SGDLS and CDR2 YYNGEE come from the germline V gene. The CDR3 has 15 residues. The CDR3 bases are TGTGCCAGCAGCGTAGCTGGGGCTGTCACAGATACGCAGTATTTT. It encodes CASSVAGAVTDTQYF.

V is TRBV11-3 and J is TRBJ2-1; 11 positions match TRBD2. V shed 5 bases and J 7 bases; nucleotides not matched to a gene: 4. The V gene's germline CDR1 is SGHNT and CDR2 YENEEA. CDR3 size: 14 residues. The CDR3 is CASSRGTSGNEQFF. CDR3 sequence (DNA): TGTGCCAGCAGCCGCGGGACTAGCGGAAATGAGCAGTTCTTC.

The genes are TRBV6-2 or TRBV6-3 and TRBJ2-1; 8 nucleotides align to TRBD2. V was pared by 0 bases and J by 8 bases, with 3 bases of the junction left unmatched. The germline gives CDR1 MNHEY, CDR2 SVGEGT. The CDR3 contains 14 residues. The CDR3 DNA follows: TGTGCCAGCAGTTACTCGGCGGGAGGCCATGAGCAGTTCTTC. The encoded protein is CASSYSAGGHEQFF.

Only one count was recorded for this clone. The rearrangement uses TRBV30 and TRBJ2-2; TRBD1 matches at 8 bases. After removal of 5 bases from V and 5 bases from J, the junction contained 7 bases not matched to a gene. The CDR3 loop spans 14 amino acids. The germline V gene has CDR1 GTSNPN and CDR2 SVGIG (reference sequence). The chain's CDR3 is CAWATGQGTGELFF. The CDR3 nucleotides are TGTGCCTGGGCAACAGGACAGGGAACCGGGGAGCTGTTTTTT. The entire variable domain, with the rest obtained from reference TRBV30 and TRBJ2-2, is as follows: SQTIHQWPATLVQPVGSPLSLECTVEGTSNPNLYWYRQAAGRGLQLLFYSVGIGQISSEVPQNLSASRPQDRQFILSSKKLLLSDSGFYLCAWATGQGTGELFFGEGSRLTVL.

The chain combines TRBV28 with TRBJ2-5; 9 nucleotides align to TRBD1. The J segment lost 7 bases and the V segment lost 3 bases, leaving 12 bases of the junction unmatched. CDR3 length equals 16 residues. Germline CDR1 is MDHEN and CDR2 is SYDVKM. The CDR3 loop is CASSLDYPGQGGTQYF. CDR3 nucleotide sequence: TGTGCCAGCAGTTTGGACTACCCGGGACAGGGAGGGACCCAGTACTTC.

The J gene is TRBJ2-1, the V gene TRBV3-1 (or the pseudogene TRBV3-2), with 7 bases fitting TRBD2. CDR3 length equals 14 residues. V gave up 0 bases and J gave up 9 bases; unmatched junction bases: 5. CDR1 and CDR2 (germline): LGHDT, YNNKEL (reference sequence). CDR3 region: CASSQDLWGGEQFF. In DNA form, the CDR3 reads TGTGCCAGCAGCCAAGATCTGTGGGGGGGTGAGCAGTTCTTC.

The rearrangement uses TRBV2 and TRBJ2-1; 11 bases match TRBD2. The CDR3 is 16 residues long. V was pared by 2 bases and J by 4 bases, with 4 bases of the junction left unmatched. Looked up from germline, CDR1 is SNHLY and CDR2 is FYNNEI. Here the CDR3 reads CASSELAGGPYNEQFF. CDR3 coding DNA: TGTGCCAGCAGTGAATTAGCGGGAGGGCCGTACAATGAGCAGTTCTTC.

The chain couples TRBV4-2 to TRBJ2-2; D not resolved. The ends were cut back, 0 bases at V and 6 bases at J, with 11 bases in the middle. Germline V lookup: CDR1 LGHNA, CDR2 YNFKEQ. The CDR3 totals 15 residues. The CDR3 coding sequence is TGTGCCAGCAGCCAAGATCAAACTGCACCCGGGGAGCTGTTTTTT. Its translation is CASSQDQTAPGELFF.

V is TRBV7-3 and J is TRBJ2-3; TRBD2 matches 10 bases. J lost 5 bases, V lost 5 bases, and 4 bases had no gene match. Per the germline V gene, CDR1 is SGHTA and CDR2 is FQGTGA. The CDR3 length is 14 residues. This CDR3 reads CASSTRTSGDTQYF. CDR3 bases: TGTGCCAGCAGCACCCGGACTAGCGGAGATACGCAGTATTTT.

The sample holds one count of this clone. V is TRBV6-5 and J is TRBJ1-1, with TRBD1 matching over 11 bases. With V trimmed by 0 bases and J by 7 bases, 7 bases remained unmatched. The CDR3 length is 16 residues. Looked up from germline, CDR1 is MNHEY and CDR2 is SVGAGI. This chain's CDR3 is CASSYSRTGGLVEAFF. In DNA, the CDR3 is TGTGCCAGCAGTTACTCCCGGACAGGGGGCTTGGTTGAAGCTTTCTTT.

The chain couples TRBV4-1 to TRBJ2-5; tentatively, D is TRBD2 (6 bases). The CDR3 contains 15 residues. V gave up 0 bases and J gave up 3 bases, with 11 bases separating them. Per the germline V gene, CDR1 is MGHRA and CDR2 is YSYEKL. CDR3 region: CASSQDRAGKETQYF. CDR3 in DNA: TGCGCCAGCAGCCAAGATCGGGCGGGAAAAGAGACCCAGTACTTC.

The V gene is TRBV12-3 or TRBV12-4, the J gene TRBJ2-7, with a possible D match to TRBD2 (6 bases). V lost 3 bases, J lost 12 bases, and 12 bases lay in between. The CDR3 extends over 11 amino acids. CDR3 in DNA: TGTGCCAGCAGTTTGGAGGGGCGGCGGTACTTC. It encodes CASSLEGRRYF.

The chain couples TRBV29-1 to TRBJ1-1; TRBD1 aligns across 9 bases. This CDR3 contains 15 residues. J was trimmed by 5 bases and V by 0 bases; bases with no gene match: 7. Germline V CDR1 and CDR2: SQVTM, ANQGSEA. The CDR3 is CSVEDRQGVRTEAFF. The CDR3 nucleotides read TGCAGCGTTGAAGACCGACAGGGGGTTAGGACTGAAGCTTTCTTT.

The genes are TRBV29-1 and TRBJ1-1; 7 positions match TRBD1. This CDR3 contains 11 residues. Trimming at V came to 5 bases and at J to 8 bases, leaving 5 bases not matched to a gene. CDR1 and CDR2 (germline): SQVTM, ANQGSEA. The CDR3 DNA sequence: TGCAGCGTTCCGGCGGGACAGGAAGCTTTCTTT. This translates into CSVPAGQEAFF. The variable domain in full, completed from reference TRBV29-1 and TRBJ1-1, reads SAVISQKPSRDICQRGTSLTIQCQVDSQVTMMFWYRQQPGQSLTLIATANQGSEATYESGFVIDKFPISRPNLTFSTLTVSNMSPEDSSIYLCSVPAGQEAFFGQGTRLTVV.